The rows below give T cell receptor beta chains drawn from one sample of a study of naive and memory T cell subsets. MiXCR, applied by TCRdb to the UMI-ligation and nested PCR reads, yields one record per CDR3 protein. The data hold roughly 97,000 distinct CDR3 sequences, with more than 14% observed a single time. The sequenced sample consisted of naive CD8+ T cells from blood. These receptors were taken from a human donor in good health. CDR3s include the opening cysteine and the closing phenylalanine or tryptophan. The order of the fields is clone size, J gene, V gene, D gene, CDR3 DNA, CDR3 protein. The D gene is left open where the match is weak. Clone size, where shown, is once, few, many, or a class for clones that have expanded.

- | TRBJ1-5 | TRBV6-1 | - | TGTGCCAGCATAGGCACCGAGAAGGGATATAATCAGCCCCAGCATTTT | CASIGTEKGYNQPQHF
- | TRBJ2-1 | TRBV11-1 | - | TGTGCCAGCAGCTTAGGGGGAATCGGGCAGTTCTTC | CASSLGGIGQFF
many | TRBJ2-5 | TRBV21-1 | - | TGTGCCACCCAAAGCCCCCCTGGGACCTTCGGGGACAGACGACAAGAGACCCAGTACTTC | CATQSPPGTFGDRRQETQYF
- | TRBJ2-7 | TRBV7-9 | - | TGTGCCAGCAACAAACAGGGATACTACGAGCAGTACTTC | CASNKQGYYEQYF
few | TRBJ2-1 | TRBV5-1 | - | TGCGCCAGCAGCCTTCATCCTGGGGGTTACAATGAGCAGTTCTTC | CASSLHPGGYNEQFF
- | TRBJ2-3 | TRBV20-1 | - | TGCAGTGCTAGAGATCTGTTGTCGGCTGCGGGCGGACCAACAGATACGCAGTATTTT | CSARDLLSAAGGPTDTQYF
- | TRBJ2-7 | TRBV6-2/TRBV6-3 | - | TGTGCCAGCAGTTACGCCAGCTACGAGCAGTACTTC | CASSYASYEQYF
many | TRBJ2-1 | TRBV7-9 | TRBD2 | TGTGCCAGCAGCTTGGGACTAGCCGCCCATGAGCAGTTCTTC | CASSLGLAAHEQFF
many | TRBJ2-7 | TRBV28 | TRBD2 | TGTGCCAGCAGACTAGCGGGGGCTTACGAGCAGTACTTC | CASRLAGAYEQYF
many | TRBJ2-1 | TRBV11-1 | - | TGTGCCAGCAGCCCAGAGCAGTTGCGCAATGAGCAGTTCTTC | CASSPEQLRNEQFF
- | TRBJ2-1 | TRBV27 | - | TGTGCCAGCAGTTTAGACAGCCCGCCATCCTACAATGAGCAGTTCTTC | CASSLDSPPSYNEQFF
- | TRBJ1-3 | TRBV4-1 | TRBD1 | TGCGCCAGCAGCCGGGCAAGGGGGCCCGGAAACACCATATATTTT | CASSRARGPGNTIYF
- | TRBJ1-1 | TRBV2 | - | TGTGCCAGCGAATATAAAGGGGACACTGAAGCTTTCTTT | CASEYKGDTEAFF
many | TRBJ2-7 | TRBV19 | TRBD2 | TGTGCCAGTAGGGGGACTAGCGGAGACGAGCAGTACTTC | CASRGTSGDEQYF
- | TRBJ2-7 | TRBV9 | TRBD1 | TGTGCCAGCAGCCCCGGGACCGGACAGGGTTCCTACGAGCAGTACTTC | CASSPGTGQGSYEQYF
many | TRBJ1-1 | TRBV16 | - | TGTGCCAGCAGCCAATCAGGCACTGAAGCTTTCTTT | CASSQSGTEAFF
many | TRBJ1-2 | TRBV29-1 | TRBD1 | TGCAGCGTTGCCTACCCAACAGGGGCCACGAACTTATATGGCTACACCTTC | CSVAYPTGATNLYGYTF
- | TRBJ1-3 | TRBV20-1 | - | TGCAGTGCTAGCGGGGGTCCTGGAAACACCATATATTTT | CSASGGPGNTIYF
- | TRBJ1-1 | TRBV30 | - | TGTGCCTGGTCACAGGGTTGGACCACTGAAGCTTTCTTT | CAWSQGWTTEAFF
- | TRBJ2-7 | TRBV4-3 | - | TGCGCCAGCAGCCAGGGAGAAGAGTACGAGCAGTACTTC | CASSQGEEYEQYF
- | TRBJ2-3 | TRBV28 | - | TGTGCCAGCAGGGGAGCCTCCTTAGCGCAGTATTTT | CASRGASLAQYF
- | TRBJ2-1 | TRBV4-3 | - | TGCGCCAGCAGCCAATGGGCCCACCCCAATGAGCAGTTCTTC | CASSQWAHPNEQFF
many | TRBJ1-1 | TRBV28 | - | TGTGCCAGCAGCAGCGGAGTAGCTGAAGCTTTCTTT | CASSSGVAEAFF
many | TRBJ1-1 | TRBV12-3/TRBV12-4 | - | TGTGCCAGCATCTTACGGCAGGGTTCACCTGAAGCTTTCTTT | CASILRQGSPEAFF
- | TRBJ2-1 | TRBV5-1 | TRBD2 | TGCGCCAGCAGCCCCTACGGGGGGAGTTACAATGAGCAGTTCTTC | CASSPYGGSYNEQFF
few | TRBJ1-6 | TRBV13 | - | TGTGCCAGCAGCCCTCGGGGGACAAGTATGTCCGATTCACCCCTCCACTTT | CASSPRGTSMSDSPLHF
few | TRBJ1-1 | TRBV28 | - | TGTGCCAGCAAGGCCTTGATGAACACTGAAGCTTTCTTT | CASKALMNTEAFF
few | TRBJ2-7 | TRBV14 | TRBD1 | TGTGCCAGCGAGGGACAGGCCCACGAGCAGTACTTC | CASEGQAHEQYF
few | TRBJ2-7 | TRBV13 | - | TGTGCCAGCAGACCGACAGGTACCTCCTACGAGCAGTACTTC | CASRPTGTSYEQYF
- | TRBJ2-6 | TRBV5-1 | - | TGCGCCAGCAGGTTTGACGGGGCCAACGTCCTGACTTTC | CASRFDGANVLTF
few | TRBJ2-5 | TRBV6-2/TRBV6-3 | - | TGTGCCAGCAGAGGGGAATGGGAGACCCAGTACTTC | CASRGEWETQYF
- | TRBJ2-4 | TRBV28 | - | TGTGCCAGCAGTGCGCTTGGGGGGTACAAAAACATTCAGTACTTC | CASSALGGYKNIQYF
once | TRBJ2-7 | TRBV30 | TRBD1 | TGTGCCTGGTCTCAGGGGGCTGACTACGAGCAGTACTTC | CAWSQGADYEQYF
- | TRBJ2-5 | TRBV19 | - | TGTGCCAGCAAGGCGCGTTCAAACGGGACCCAGTACTTC | CASKARSNGTQYF
- | TRBJ2-7 | TRBV19 | - | TGTGCCAGTAGCGCCGGGACCCTCTACGAGCAGTACTTC | CASSAGTLYEQYF
many | TRBJ2-1 | TRBV7-9 | - | TGTGCCAGCAGCTTAGGCTTTATCTCCTACAATGAGCAGTTCTTC | CASSLGFISYNEQFF
- | TRBJ2-1 | TRBV29-1 | - | TGCAGCGTTCCCCAATACAATGAGCAGTTCTTC | CSVPQYNEQFF
many | TRBJ2-1 | TRBV4-3 | - | TGCGCCAGCAGCAGAGGAGGCTCCTACAATGAGCAGTTCTTC | CASSRGGSYNEQFF
- | TRBJ1-5 | TRBV7-2 | TRBD1 | TGTGCCAGCAGCTCCGAAGGGGGGACAGGGGTCCTTCAGCCCCAGCATTTT | CASSSEGGTGVLQPQHF
- | TRBJ2-5 | TRBV2 | - | TGTGCCAGCAGTGAGCAAGAGGACCAGCCCCAAGAGACCCAGTACTTC | CASSEQEDQPQETQYF
- | TRBJ2-7 | TRBV7-2 | TRBD2 | TGTGCCAGCAGCTTAGGGATGGCTAGCGGAATTAGCTCCTACGAGCAGTACTTC | CASSLGMASGISSYEQYF
- | TRBJ1-6 | TRBV28 | - | TGTGCCAGCAGCCCAGGTGGCGGGTACAATTCACCCCTCCACTTT | CASSPGGGYNSPLHF
- | TRBJ2-3 | TRBV12-3/TRBV12-4 | - | TGTGCCGGCAGTTTCTTTAGGAGCAGTTACACAGATACGCAGTATTTT | CAGSFFRSSYTDTQYF
many | TRBJ2-3 | TRBV12-3/TRBV12-4 | - | TGTGCCAGCAGCCCCGTAGCTGTTACGCAGTATTTT | CASSPVAVTQYF
- | TRBJ1-1 | TRBV19 | TRBD1 | TGTGCCAGTAGTAAGAGACAGGGCACTGAAGCTTTCTTT | CASSKRQGTEAFF
few | TRBJ2-7 | TRBV11-2 | - | TGTGCCAGCGGAAAGGGAGGAGCCTACGAGCAGTACTTC | CASGKGGAYEQYF
many | TRBJ2-2 | TRBV7-2 | TRBD2 | TGTGCCAGCAGCTTTTGGACTAGCGACTTGGTTTTAACCGGGGAGCTGTTTTTT | CASSFWTSDLVLTGELFF
- | TRBJ2-5 | TRBV7-2 | TRBD2 | TGTGCCAGCAGCTTAGATTCGGGACTAGCGGGGGTGGAGACCCAGTACTTC | CASSLDSGLAGVETQYF
few | TRBJ2-3 | TRBV14 | TRBD1 | TGTGCCAGCAGCCCATGGACAGGGTTCACAGATACGCAGTATTTT | CASSPWTGFTDTQYF
few | TRBJ2-6 | TRBV6-2/TRBV6-3 | - | TGTGCCAGCCAGAATACGGGAGTCCTGACTTTC | CASQNTGVLTF
few | TRBJ2-1 | TRBV29-1 | - | TGCAGCGTTGAATCGCGGTACAATGAGCAGTTCTTC | CSVESRYNEQFF
few | TRBJ2-7 | TRBV27 | - | TGTGCCAGCAGTTTAAGTAGTACCTACGAGCAGTACTTC | CASSLSSTYEQYF
few | TRBJ1-1 | TRBV24-1 | - | TGTGCCACCAGTCTGGGCTCCGAAGCTTTCTTT | CATSLGSEAFF
few | TRBJ2-7 | TRBV28 | - | TGTGCCAGCAGAACGGGCCTAACCTACGAGCAGTACTTC | CASRTGLTYEQYF
few | TRBJ2-1 | TRBV12-3/TRBV12-4 | TRBD2 | TGTGCCAGCACCGCGGGACTAGCGGATGACAATGAGCAGTTCTTC | CASTAGLADDNEQFF
- | TRBJ2-7 | TRBV7-6 | - | TGTGCCAGCAGCTTGTATAGCGGAGGCTACGAGCAGTACTTC | CASSLYSGGYEQYF
few | TRBJ1-1 | TRBV27 | - | TGTGCCAGCAGTCTTACGGACGGAGCAACTGAAGCTTTCTTT | CASSLTDGATEAFF
- | TRBJ1-6 | TRBV7-9 | - | TGTGCCAGCTGCAGGGTTGGTTCACCCCTCCACTTT | CASCRVGSPLHF
many | TRBJ2-5 | TRBV6-6 | TRBD2 | TGTGCCAGCAGTTACGGTCTAGCGGGGGGCTGGGAGACCCAGTACTTC | CASSYGLAGGWETQYF
many | TRBJ1-6 | TRBV28 | - | TGTGCCAGCAGTCCCCGAACGGAGGCATATAATTCACCCCTCCACTTT | CASSPRTEAYNSPLHF